This is a list of T cell receptor beta chains from one sample in a study of PD-1 blockade in mismatch repair-deficient tumors. For these TCRs, the target antigens are not known. This table comes from immunoSEQ multiplex PCR, and its TCRdb copy is limited to in-frame clones, with some not included. The sample consists of several thousand clones, about 90% of them appearing once. Source: cells cultured in vitro, taken from a patient treated with pembrolizumab. The receptors were gathered from an adult with mismatch repair-deficient cancer. CDR3s include the opening cysteine and the closing phenylalanine or tryptophan. A D gene is named only where the DNA matches it firmly. Where a row states a size, it is once, few, many or the class of an expanded clone; other rows omit it.

>TRBD2|18|TRBV10-1|-|TRBJ2-3
CASSESSGRGTHTDTQYF
TGCGCCAGCAGTGAGTCGAGCGGGAGAGGGACGCACACAGATACGCAGTATTTT
>-|13|TRBV5-1|-|TRBJ2-3
CASSWTATDTQYF
TGCGCCAGCAGCTGGACAGCCACAGATACGCAGTATTTT
>-|14|TRBV30|-|TRBJ2-7
CAWRGTKDTYEQYF
TGTGCCTGGAGGGGGACAAAGGACACCTACGAGCAGTACTTC
>-|13|TRBV5-1|-|TRBJ2-7
CASSSEGTYEQYF
TGCGCCAGCAGCTCGGAGGGAACCTACGAGCAGTACTTC
>-|15|TRBV19|once|TRBJ2-1
CASSIDLDSNNEQFF
TGTGCCAGTAGTATAGATCTCGACAGCAACAATGAGCAGTTCTTC
>-|14|TRBV5-8|medium-sized|TRBJ2-7
CASRGRRGAYEQYF
TGTGCCAGCAGGGGAAGGAGGGGCGCCTACGAGCAGTACTTC
>TRBD1|18|TRBV4-2|-|TRBJ2-1
CASSQELVGTGAYNEQFF
TGTGCCAGCAGCCAAGAATTAGTCGGGACAGGGGCCTACAATGAGCAGTTCTTC
>TRBD1|18|TRBV7-9|-|TRBJ1-6
CASSRGWDRGYYNSPLHF
TGTGCCAGCAGCCGGGGCTGGGACAGGGGTTACTATAATTCACCCCTCCACTTT
>-|15|TRBV27|-|TRBJ2-2
CASSLWSREAGELFF
TGTGCCAGCAGTTTGTGGAGCAGGGAGGCCGGGGAGCTGTTTTTT
>-|14|TRBV5-4|-|TRBJ1-4
CASSRGGGSEKLFF
TGTGCCAGCAGCCGCGGCGGGGGGAGTGAAAAACTGTTTTTT
>TRBD2|14|TRBV2|-|TRBJ2-5
CASSENGRGETQYF
TGTGCCAGCAGTGAAAACGGGAGGGGAGAGACCCAGTACTTC
>-|15|TRBV4-1|few|TRBJ2-3
CASSQKWFTTDTQYF
TGCGCCAGCAGCCAAAAATGGTTTACCACAGATACGCAGTATTTT
>-|15|TRBV28|-|TRBJ2-2
CASSLGEEVTGELFF
TGTGCCAGCAGTTTAGGGGAGGAGGTCACCGGGGAGCTGTTTTTT
>-|14|TRBV6-5|once|TRBJ1-1
CASRPIGSRTEAFF
TGTGCCAGCAGGCCCATAGGGAGTCGAACTGAAGCTTTCTTT
>-|14|TRBV27|-|TRBJ1-5
CASSLGGSNQPQHF
TGTGCCAGCAGTTTAGGGGGGAGCAATCAGCCCCAGCATTTT
>TRBD2|15|TRBV5-1|-|TRBJ2-4
CASSFGGSTKNIQYF
TGCGCCAGCAGCTTCGGGGGGTCGACCAAAAACATTCAGTACTTC
>TRBD2|17|TRBV27|large|TRBJ2-5
CASSSAKTPGLGETQYF
TGTGCCAGCAGTTCGGCTAAAACTCCCGGACTAGGGGAGACCCAGTACTTC
>TRBD1|15|TRBV9|-|TRBJ1-1
CASSGDRGMNTEAFF
TGTGCCAGCAGCGGAGACAGGGGCATGAACACTGAAGCTTTCTTT
>-|16|TRBV30|-|TRBJ2-7
CAWSVQWQDFGYEQYF
TGTGCCTGGAGTGTTCAGTGGCAGGACTTCGGATACGAGCAGTACTTC
>-|13|TRBV7-9|-|TRBJ2-7
CASSSNSYYEQYF
TGTGCCAGCAGCTCTAACTCCTACTACGAGCAGTACTTC
>-|12|TRBV7-9|-|TRBJ1-6
CASSLSNSPLHF
TGTGCCAGCAGCTTAAGCAATTCACCCCTCCACTTT
>-|13|TRBV27|-|TRBJ2-7
CASRPRDVYEQYF
TGTGCCAGCAGACCTAGGGACGTCTACGAGCAGTACTTC
>-|14|TRBV5-1|-|TRBJ2-2
CASSIPGGTGELFF
TGCGCCAGCAGCATCCCCGGGGGCACCGGGGAGCTGTTTTTT
>-|14|TRBV19|-|TRBJ1-5
CASNGGWGNQPQHF
TGTGCCAGCAATGGGGGTTGGGGCAATCAGCCCCAGCATTTT
>-|14|TRBV10-3|once|TRBJ2-5
CATRESSYQETQYF
TGTGCCACCCGAGAGAGTAGCTACCAAGAGACCCAGTACTTC
>-|14|TRBV6-5|-|TRBJ2-1
CASSTRHPGTKQFF
TGTGCCAGCAGTACCCGCCACCCCGGGACAAAGCAGTTCTTC
>-|16|TRBV6-5|-|TRBJ1-4
CASSYSGAAGAEKLFF
TGTGCCAGCAGTTACTCGGGGGCGGCCGGAGCTGAAAAACTGTTTTTT
>-|15|TRBV6-1|-|TRBJ2-1
CASSEFSGPYNEQFF
TGTGCCAGCAGTGAATTCAGCGGACCCTACAATGAGCAGTTCTTC
>-|15|TRBV9|-|TRBJ1-1
CASSPRGYTNTEAFF
TGTGCCAGCAGCCCCCGGGGTTATACGAACACTGAAGCTTTCTTT
>-|12|TRBV6-5|-|TRBJ2-7
CASSRGMREQYF
TGTGCCAGCAGTCGGGGCATGCGCGAGCAGTACTTC
>-|14|TRBV5-6|-|TRBJ2-7
CASSYRAPRYEQYF
TGTGCCAGCAGCTACCGGGCCCCCCGCTACGAGCAGTACTTC
>-|15|TRBV19|once|TRBJ2-1
CASRNRWQGNNEQFF
TGTGCCAGTAGAAATAGGTGGCAGGGTAACAATGAGCAGTTCTTC
>TRBD2|13|TRBV28|few|TRBJ2-7
CANERGSSYEQYF
TGTGCCAACGAGCGGGGCTCCTCCTACGAGCAGTACTTC
>TRBD2|16|TRBV11-1|few|TRBJ2-3
CASSLPGTSGTDTQYF
TGTGCCAGCAGTTTACCCGGGACTAGCGGGACAGATACGCAGTATTTT
>TRBD1|15|TRBV27|-|TRBJ2-3
CASSLSAQGGDTQYF
TGTGCCAGCAGTTTATCCGCACAGGGGGGCGATACGCAGTATTTT
>TRBD1|13|TRBV7-3|-|TRBJ1-1
CAKSVRGPTEAFF
TGTGCCAAGTCGGTCAGGGGGCCGACTGAAGCTTTCTTT
>-|14|TRBV6-1|-|TRBJ1-5
CASRDSSFNQPQHF
TGTGCCAGCAGGGACAGCTCTTTCAATCAGCCCCAGCATTTT
>-|16|TRBV6-6|-|TRBJ1-2
CASRDHRDTLHYGYTF
TGTGCCAGCAGGGATCACAGGGACACCTTACACTATGGCTACACCTTC
>-|14|TRBV18|few|TRBJ2-7
CASSPAGQYHEQYF
TGTGCCAGCTCACCAGCCGGACAGTACCACGAGCAGTACTTC
>-|15|TRBV2|-|TRBJ1-5
CASSDGRNSNQPQHF
TGTGCCAGCAGTGACGGACGGAATAGCAATCAGCCCCAGCATTTT
>TRBD1|14|TRBV30|-|TRBJ2-7
CAWSVDRGWYEQYF
TGTGCCTGGAGTGTCGACAGGGGGTGGTACGAGCAGTACTTC
>-|17|TRBV5-1|-|TRBJ1-2
CASSLVGTTFHAGGYTF
TGCGCCAGCAGCTTGGTCGGGACCACCTTCCACGCTGGCGGCTACACCTTC
>TRBD2|15|TRBV5-4|-|TRBJ2-1
CASSPSGTAYNEQFF
TGTGCCAGCAGCCCCAGCGGGACTGCGTACAATGAGCAGTTCTTC
>-|14|TRBV5-5|-|TRBJ1-3
CASSLPSRGNTIYF
TGTGCCAGCAGCTTGCCCTCTCGAGGAAACACCATATATTTT
>TRBD2|20|TRBV9|-|TRBJ2-4
CASSAGRDLSGRAPKNIQYF
TGTGCCAGCAGCGCCGGCCGAGACCTTAGCGGGAGGGCCCCCAAAAACATTCAGTACTTC
>-|13|TRBV13|-|TRBJ1-5
CASSRNRAGPQHF
TGTGCCAGCAGCCGAAACAGGGCGGGTCCCCAGCATTTT
>TRBD2|14|TRBV30|-|TRBJ2-7
CAWRMAGESYEQYF
TGTGCCTGGAGGATGGCGGGAGAATCCTACGAGCAGTACTTC
>-|17|TRBV5-1|-|TRBJ2-2
CASSRGRTEPNTGELFF
TGCGCCAGCAGCAGGGGTCGGACGGAGCCGAACACCGGGGAGCTGTTTTTT
>-|12|TRBV25-1|-|TRBJ2-1
CATWTVHNEQFF
TGTGCCACCTGGACAGTACACAATGAGCAGTTCTTC
>-|13|TRBV6-5|-|TRBJ1-1
CASSSSGGTEAFF
TGTGCCAGCAGTTCCTCAGGCGGGACTGAAGCTTTCTTT